The 9 T cell receptor beta chains listed next were all sequenced from one sample in a study of cytomegalovirus exposure and HLA in healthy donors. Primers included in the PCR were 60 Vbeta and 13 Jbeta primers. Only in-frame clones appear in the TCRdb table, and some are missing; sequencing was by immunoSEQ multiplex PCR. This sample has roughly 200,000 clones, with around 64% found just once. Sequences were obtained from PBMCs. These receptors all come from a man aged 35 to 55 in good health and CMV-seropositive.

The chain employs TRBV2 and TRBJ1-6; D is unresolved. The CDR3 is made up of 15 amino acids. V was pared by 3 bases and J by 0 bases, with 6 bases between. Per the germline V gene, CDR1 is SNHLY and CDR2 is FYNNEI. CDR3 loop: CASSEVSSYNSPLHF. The CDR3 bases are TGTGCCAGCAGTGAGGTCAGCTCCTATAATTCACCCCTCCACTTT.

The chain uses TRBV28 and TRBJ1-5; D might be TRBD1 (6 bases). The CDR3 runs 15 residues. V was shortened by 1 base and J by 0 bases, with 7 bases between the two germline ends. From germline, CDR1 is MDHEN and CDR2 SYDVKM. CDR3 loop: CASSLYRVSNQPQHF. For the CDR3, the DNA is TGTGCCAGCAGTTTATACAGGGTTAGCAATCAGCCCCAGCATTTT.

The rearrangement links TRBV6-5 to TRBJ1-5; 7 bases align to TRBD1. V lost 0 bases, J lost 6 bases, and 5 bases stayed unmatched. The CDR3 spans 15 residues. The V gene's germline CDR1 is MNHEY and CDR2 SVGAGI. CDR3 nucleotide sequence: TGTGCCAGCAGTTACTCTCGGACAGGAGGTCAGCCCCAGCATTTT. This encodes CASSYSRTGGQPQHF.

The table lists this clone with a few counts. This chain connects TRBV5-1 to TRBJ1-2; the D gene is possibly TRBD1 (5 bases). CDR3 length: 16 residues. CDR1 and CDR2 from the germline V gene are SGHRS and YFSETQ. Deletions cut 4 bases from V and 2 bases from J, with 18 bases between. CDR3 sequence: CASSPEGTPSNYGYTF. For the CDR3, the DNA is TGCGCCAGCAGCCCGGAGGGGACGCCCAGCAACTATGGCTACACCTTC. Based on the CDR3 plus reference TRBV5-1 and TRBJ1-2, the full variable domain is KAGVTQTPRYLIKTRGQQVTLSCSPISGHRSVSWYQQTPGQGLQFLFEYFSETQRNKGNFPGRFSGRQFSNSRSEMNVSTLELGDSALYLCASSPEGTPSNYGYTFGSGTRLTVV.

V gene TRBV2 combines with J gene TRBJ1-1, with 8 bases lining up with TRBD1. Losses at the gene ends were 1 base for V and 1 base for J; bases not matched to a gene: 5. The length of the CDR3 is 16 residues. Germline V gene lookup returns CDR1 SNHLY and CDR2 FYNNEI. This chain's CDR3 is CASSEGGQGRNTEAFF. The DNA of the CDR3 is TGTGCCAGCAGTGAAGGCGGACAGGGACGGAACACTGAAGCTTTCTTT.

This chain connects TRBV5-8 to TRBJ2-7; TRBD2 matches 13 bases. The CDR3 sequence is 15 residues long. J was trimmed by 6 bases and V by 2 bases; bases with no gene match: 5. CDR1 and CDR2 (germline): SGHTS, YDEGEE. CDR3 bases: TGTGCCAGCAGCTTTGAACGACTAGCGGGGGGCGAGCAGTACTTC. It translates to CASSFERLAGGEQYF.

The rearrangement uses TRBV10-1 and TRBJ1-2; possibly TRBD1 for D (5 bases). The germline V gene has CDR1 WNHNN and CDR2 SYGVQD (reference sequence). The CDR3 totals 13 residues. Trimming pared 6 bases from V and 4 bases from J, leaving 12 bases between. CDR3 amino acids: CASSVDRFYGYTF. CDR3 in DNA: TGCGCCAGCAGCGTCGACAGATTCTATGGCTACACCTTC.

The genes are TRBV7-8 and TRBJ1-1; TRBD1 aligns across 12 bases. The CDR3 has 15 residues. J lost 6 bases, V lost 5 bases, and 7 bases had no gene match. Germline V gives CDR1 SGHVS, CDR2 FQNEAQ. The CDR3 region is CASSPGTGGSSEAFF. CDR3 sequence (DNA): TGTGCCAGCAGCCCCGGGACAGGGGGCTCGTCTGAAGCTTTCTTT.

The CDR3 bases are TGTGCCAGTAGAGGGACAGGGAACTACAATGAGCAGTTCTTC. Translated, it gives CASRGTGNYNEQFF. The chain uses TRBV19 and TRBJ2-1, with TRBD1 matching 9 bases. CDR1 LNHDA and CDR2 SQIVND come from the germline V gene (reference sequence). V shed 6 bases, J shed 3 bases, and the junction held 3 bases outside the gene matches. The CDR3 consists of 14 residues. The whole variable domain, remainder taken from reference TRBV19 and TRBJ2-1, is DGGITQSPKYLFRKEGQNVTLSCEQNLNHDAMYWYRQDPGQGLRLIYYSQIVNDFQKGDIAEGYSVSREKKESFPLTVTSAQKNPTAFYLCASRGTGNYNEQFFGPGTRLTVL.